This T cell receptor (beta chain) came from a study of human T cells and chemical hapten exposure. What the library attached to individual cDNA molecules were unique molecular identifiers. Per the original methods: From approximately 21,000 to 630,000 TCRs were found per sample, with a median of about 100,000. TCRdb used MiXCR to reprocess the RACE reads, holding one entry per CDR3 protein. The V and J calls were not made by the authors but by TCRdb's processing. The top ten hold more than 1% of the sample, which has more than 250,000 distinct CDR3 sequences, around 7% seen once. V gave up 6 bases and J gave up 1 base, with 18 bases separating them. The CDR3 contains 16 residues. CDR1 is MNHEY, CDR2 SMNVEV, per germline (reference sequence). Study results and limitations: DPC sensitization did not alter TCRs above 1 in 1000 frequency.

The time point: pre-sensitization, week 0. Treatment of the sample: therapeutic diphenylcyclopropenone sensitization with weekly scalp DPC. This clonotype was found many times. As yet, its antigen is unknown. This receptor was taken from a man aged 18-30 years with alopecia areata. Some clones in this sample may be carry-over from other donors' samples. The specimen comprised whole blood, sampled in connection with sensitization to the hapten diphenylcyclopropenone (DPC). The V call is TRBV27, the J call TRBJ1-1; possibly TRBD1 for D (5 bases). This chain's CDR3 is CASRAKGFLANTEAFF. CDR3 coding DNA: TGTGCCAGCAGGGCCAAGGGGTTTTTAGCGAACACTGAAGCTTTCTTT.